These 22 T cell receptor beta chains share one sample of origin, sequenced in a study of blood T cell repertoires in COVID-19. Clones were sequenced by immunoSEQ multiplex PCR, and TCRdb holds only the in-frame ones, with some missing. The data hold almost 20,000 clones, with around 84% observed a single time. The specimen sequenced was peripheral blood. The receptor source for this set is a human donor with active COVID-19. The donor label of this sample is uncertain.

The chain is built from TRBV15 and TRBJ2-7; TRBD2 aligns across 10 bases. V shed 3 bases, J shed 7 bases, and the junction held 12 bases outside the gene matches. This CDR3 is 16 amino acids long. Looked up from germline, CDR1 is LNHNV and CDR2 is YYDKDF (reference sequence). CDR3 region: CATSRDIAGGSREQYF. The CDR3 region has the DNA TGTGCCACCAGCAGGGACATAGCGGGGGGATCGCGAGAGCAGTACTTC.

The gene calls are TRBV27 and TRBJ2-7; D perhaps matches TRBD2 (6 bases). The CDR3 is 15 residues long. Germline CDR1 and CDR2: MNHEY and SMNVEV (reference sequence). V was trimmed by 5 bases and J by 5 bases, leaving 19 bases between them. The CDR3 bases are TGTGCCAGCAGTCTCAACCCTAGCGTTGACGACGAGCAGTACTTC. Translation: CASSLNPSVDDEQYF.

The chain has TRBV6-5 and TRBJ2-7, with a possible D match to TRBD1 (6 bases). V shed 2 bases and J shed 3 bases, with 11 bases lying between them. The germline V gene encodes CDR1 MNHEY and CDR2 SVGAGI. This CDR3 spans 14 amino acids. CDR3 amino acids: CASSYAGEIYEQYF. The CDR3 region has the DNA TGTGCCAGCAGTTACGCAGGGGAAATCTACGAGCAGTACTTC.

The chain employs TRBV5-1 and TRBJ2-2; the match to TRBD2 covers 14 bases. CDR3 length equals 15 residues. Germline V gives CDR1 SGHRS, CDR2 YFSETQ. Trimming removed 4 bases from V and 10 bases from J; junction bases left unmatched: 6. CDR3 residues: CASSLGTSGREELFF. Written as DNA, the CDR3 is TGCGCCAGCAGCCTAGGGACTAGCGGGAGAGAGGAGCTGTTTTTT.

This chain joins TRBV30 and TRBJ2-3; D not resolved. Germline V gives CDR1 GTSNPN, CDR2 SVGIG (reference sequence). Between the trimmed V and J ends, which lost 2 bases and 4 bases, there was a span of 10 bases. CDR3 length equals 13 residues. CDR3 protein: CAWSFAGPDTQYF. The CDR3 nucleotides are TGTGCCTGGAGTTTTGCCGGTCCAGATACGCAGTATTTT.

The chain's CDR3 is CASSLVGTSADTQYF. The CDR3 DNA sequence: TGTGCCAGCAGCTTAGTGGGGACTAGCGCAGATACGCAGTATTTT. The chain employs TRBV11-2 and TRBJ2-3; 10 bases line up with TRBD2. Germline trimming cut 1 base from V and 4 bases from J; bases unmatched to any gene: 2. Germline V gene lookup returns CDR1 SGHAT and CDR2 FQNNGV. CDR3 length equals 15 residues. Supplemented by reference TRBV11-2 and TRBJ2-3, the full variable domain reads EAGVAQSPRYKIIEKRQSVAFWCNPISGHATLYWYQQILGQGPKLLIQFQNNGVVDDSQLPKDRFSAERLKGVDSTLKIQPAKLEDSAVYLCASSLVGTSADTQYFGPGTRLTVL.

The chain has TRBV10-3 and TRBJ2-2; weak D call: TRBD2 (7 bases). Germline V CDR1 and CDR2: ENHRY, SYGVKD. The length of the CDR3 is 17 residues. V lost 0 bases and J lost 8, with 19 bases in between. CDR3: CAISESTGGAAPGELFF. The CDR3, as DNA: TGTGCCATCAGTGAGTCGACTGGGGGGGCCGCCCCGGGGGAGCTGTTTTTT.

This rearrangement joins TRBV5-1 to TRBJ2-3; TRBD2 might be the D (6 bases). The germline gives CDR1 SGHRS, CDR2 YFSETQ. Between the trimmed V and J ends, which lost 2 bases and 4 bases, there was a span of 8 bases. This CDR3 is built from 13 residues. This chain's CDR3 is CASSFAGSDTQYF. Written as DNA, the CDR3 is TGCGCCAGCAGCTTCGCGGGGTCAGATACGCAGTATTTT.

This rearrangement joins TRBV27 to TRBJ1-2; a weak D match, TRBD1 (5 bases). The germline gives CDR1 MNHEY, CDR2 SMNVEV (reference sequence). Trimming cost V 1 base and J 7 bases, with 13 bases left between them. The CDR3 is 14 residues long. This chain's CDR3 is CASSLLEGRGGYTF. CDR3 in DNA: TGTGCCAGCAGTTTATTGGAGGGGCGGGGTGGCTACACCTTC.

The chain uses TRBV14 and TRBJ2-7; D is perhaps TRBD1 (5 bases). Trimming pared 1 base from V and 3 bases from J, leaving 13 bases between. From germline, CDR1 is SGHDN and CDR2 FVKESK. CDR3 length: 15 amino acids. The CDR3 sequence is CASSQVQVGFYEQYF. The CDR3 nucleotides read TGTGCCAGCAGCCAAGTACAGGTCGGCTTCTACGAGCAGTACTTC.

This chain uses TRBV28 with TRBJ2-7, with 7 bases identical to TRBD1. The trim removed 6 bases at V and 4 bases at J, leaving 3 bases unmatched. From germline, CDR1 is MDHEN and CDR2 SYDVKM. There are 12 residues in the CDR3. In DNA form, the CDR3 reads TGTGCCAGCAGAGGGGACAGTTACGAGCAGTACTTC. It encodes CASRGDSYEQYF.

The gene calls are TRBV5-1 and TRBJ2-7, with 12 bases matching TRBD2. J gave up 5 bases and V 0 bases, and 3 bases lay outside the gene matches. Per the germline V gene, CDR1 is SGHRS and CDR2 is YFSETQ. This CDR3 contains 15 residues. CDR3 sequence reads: CASSLASGRVDEQYF. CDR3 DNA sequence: TGCGCCAGCAGCTTGGCTAGCGGGAGGGTGGACGAGCAGTACTTC.

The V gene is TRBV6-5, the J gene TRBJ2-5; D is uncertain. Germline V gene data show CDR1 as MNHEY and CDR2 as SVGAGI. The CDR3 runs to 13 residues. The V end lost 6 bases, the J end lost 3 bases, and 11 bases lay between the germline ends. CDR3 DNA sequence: TGTGCCAGCAGCGAGGAATGGGAAGAGACCCAGTACTTC. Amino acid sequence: CASSEEWEETQYF.

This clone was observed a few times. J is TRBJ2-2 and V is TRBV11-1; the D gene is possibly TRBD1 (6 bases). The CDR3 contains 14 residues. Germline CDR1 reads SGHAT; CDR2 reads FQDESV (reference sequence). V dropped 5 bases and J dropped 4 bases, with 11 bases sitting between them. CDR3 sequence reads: CASSPGVLTGELFF. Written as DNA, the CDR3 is TGTGCCAGCAGCCCAGGGGTGCTCACCGGGGAGCTGTTTTTT.

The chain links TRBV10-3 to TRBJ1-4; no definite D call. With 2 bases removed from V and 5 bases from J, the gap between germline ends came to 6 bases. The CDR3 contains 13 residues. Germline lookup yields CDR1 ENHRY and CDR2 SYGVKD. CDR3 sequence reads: CAISEGPNEKLFF. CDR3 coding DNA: TGTGCCATCAGTGAGGGGCCAAATGAAAAACTGTTTTTT.

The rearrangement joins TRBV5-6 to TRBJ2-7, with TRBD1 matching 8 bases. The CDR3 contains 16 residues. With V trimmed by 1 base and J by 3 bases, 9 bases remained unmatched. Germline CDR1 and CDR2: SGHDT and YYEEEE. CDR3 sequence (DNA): TGTGCCAGCAGCTTGTTCGGTAACAGGGGGGTCTACGAGCAGTACTTC. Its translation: CASSLFGNRGVYEQYF.

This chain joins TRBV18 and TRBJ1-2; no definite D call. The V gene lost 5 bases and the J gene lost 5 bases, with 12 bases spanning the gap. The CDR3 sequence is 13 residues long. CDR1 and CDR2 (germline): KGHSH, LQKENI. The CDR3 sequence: CASSADRGYGYTF. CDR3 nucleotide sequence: TGTGCCAGCTCAGCTGATAGAGGATATGGCTACACCTTC.

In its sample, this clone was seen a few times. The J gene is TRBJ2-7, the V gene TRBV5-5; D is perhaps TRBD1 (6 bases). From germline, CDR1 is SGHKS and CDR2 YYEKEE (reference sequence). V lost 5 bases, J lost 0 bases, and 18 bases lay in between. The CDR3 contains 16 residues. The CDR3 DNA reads TGTGCCAGCAGGTTCGAAACAGGGTTTAGCTCCTACGAGCAGTACTTC. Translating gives CASRFETGFSSYEQYF.

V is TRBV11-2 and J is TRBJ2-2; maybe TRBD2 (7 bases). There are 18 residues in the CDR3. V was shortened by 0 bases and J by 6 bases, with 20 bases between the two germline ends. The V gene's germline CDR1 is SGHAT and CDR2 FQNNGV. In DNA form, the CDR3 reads TGTGCCAGCAGCTTAGAAGGGGGGTTGCGGGAGATCGCCGGGGAGCTGTTTTTT. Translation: CASSLEGGLREIAGELFF.

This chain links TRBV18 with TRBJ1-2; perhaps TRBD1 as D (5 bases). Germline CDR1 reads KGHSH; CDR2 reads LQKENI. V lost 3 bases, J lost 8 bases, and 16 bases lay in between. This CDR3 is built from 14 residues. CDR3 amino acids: CASSPSEGAGGYTF. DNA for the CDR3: TGTGCCAGCTCACCCTCCGAAGGGGCTGGAGGCTACACCTTC.

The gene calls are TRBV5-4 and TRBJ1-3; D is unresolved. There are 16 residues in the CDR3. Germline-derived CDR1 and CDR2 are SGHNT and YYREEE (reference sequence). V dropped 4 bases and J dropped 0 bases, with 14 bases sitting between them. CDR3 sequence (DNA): TGTGCCAGCAGCGCCCGACTGCAGCCCTCTGGAAACACCATATATTTT. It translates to CASSARLQPSGNTIYF.

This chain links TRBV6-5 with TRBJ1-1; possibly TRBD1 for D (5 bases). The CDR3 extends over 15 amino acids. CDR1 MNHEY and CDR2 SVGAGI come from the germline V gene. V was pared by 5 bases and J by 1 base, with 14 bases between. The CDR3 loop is CASSKPPTGNTEAFF. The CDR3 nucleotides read TGTGCCAGCAGTAAGCCCCCCACAGGGAACACTGAAGCTTTCTTT.